This T cell receptor (beta chain) was sequenced in a study of blood T cell repertoires in COVID-19. In the study overall: From the United States, Italy and Spain came samples of acute and convalescent COVID-19.

The CDR3 totals 18 residues. The J segment lost 5 bases and the V segment lost 6 bases, leaving 21 bases of the junction unmatched. Germline CDR1 is SEHNR and CDR2 is FQNEAQ (reference sequence). How the authors handled the data: Amplified reference gene primers provided the basis for estimating nucleated cell counts. Data came from immunoSEQ multiplex PCR; TCRdb stores just in-frame clones and leaves some out. The DNA gave D and trimming, while V, J and clone size come from that table. Of about 89,000 clones in the sample, about 80% were seen once. The chain employs TRBV7-9 and TRBJ2-7; 8 bases are shared with TRBD2. The sequence came from a woman of 80 years or more with acute or convalescent COVID-19. The sample consisted of peripheral blood. The CDR3 is CASSQPRDTGGIVHEQYF. The CDR3 DNA reads TGTGCCAGCAGTCAACCCCGGGACACGGGAGGGATAGTTCACGAGCAGTACTTC.